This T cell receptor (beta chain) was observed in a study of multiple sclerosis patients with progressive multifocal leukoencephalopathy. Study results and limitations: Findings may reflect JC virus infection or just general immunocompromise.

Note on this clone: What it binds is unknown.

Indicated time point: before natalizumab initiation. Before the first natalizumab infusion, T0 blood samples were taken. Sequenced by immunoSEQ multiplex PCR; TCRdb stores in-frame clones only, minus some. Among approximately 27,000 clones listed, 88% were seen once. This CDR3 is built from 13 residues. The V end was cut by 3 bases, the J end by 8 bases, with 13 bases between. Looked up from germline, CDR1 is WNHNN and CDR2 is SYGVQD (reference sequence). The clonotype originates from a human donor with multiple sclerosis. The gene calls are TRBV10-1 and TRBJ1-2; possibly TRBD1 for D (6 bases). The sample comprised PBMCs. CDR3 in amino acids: CASSDGGPEGYTF. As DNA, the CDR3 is TGCGCCAGCAGTGATGGGGGGCCGGAGGGCTACACCTTC.